This T cell receptor beta chain came from a study of CD8 T cells in Susac syndrome. Trimming left V 0 bases short and J 3 bases short, with 15 bases between. The CDR3 runs 16 residues. The germline CDR1 and CDR2 sequences are LGHNA and YSLEER. Random hexamers were used to reverse transcribe an amount of about 0.5 to 1 ug RNA. TCR beta CDR3 was amplified by immunoSEQ multiplex PCR. This amplification extended across 54 Vbeta and 13 Jbeta segments. TCRdb processed the immunoSEQ multiplex PCR reads anew with MiXCR; each CDR3 protein has one entry. This sample has tens of thousands of distinct CDR3 sequences; just over 90% occur once, and the top ten carry around 0.55%.

This sequence was found in a human donor with multiple sclerosis. The sequenced sample was CD8+ T cells from PBMCs. V usage is TRBV4-3 and J usage is TRBJ2-7; a possible D gene is TRBD1 (5 bases). The CDR3 sequence is CASSQDPGQGHYEQYF. The CDR3 bases are TGCGCCAGCAGCCAAGATCCCGGCCAGGGTCACTACGAGCAGTACTTC.